The present T cell receptor beta chain was sequenced within a study of identical twins. Points from the study as a whole: A cross-sectional statistical analysis, not follow-up of the same donors, supported the conclusions. Modelling underestimated the level of out-of-frame TCR alpha sharing observed in monozygotic twins.

This clonotype was counted ten times or more. The antigen remains unidentified. Addition of a universal primer site occurred through template switching, and cDNA carried unique molecular identifiers. TCRdb passed the 5' RACE reads through MiXCR, listing each CDR3 protein once. The sample has 100,000 to 110,000 distinct CDR3 sequences; just under 6% are singletons. Germline assignment: CDR1 LNHDA and CDR2 SQIVND (reference sequence). This CDR3 contains 12 residues. V was shortened by 6 bases and J by 7 bases, with 12 bases between the two germline ends. The receptor was derived from a woman between 50 and 59 years old in good health. The source material was memory T cells sorted from blood. The chain uses TRBV19 and TRBJ1-2; the D gene is possibly TRBD1 (6 bases). The CDR3 is CASRQVGAGYTF. The CDR3 region has the DNA TGTGCCAGTAGACAGGTGGGGGCTGGCTACACCTTC.